A single sample is the source of the 30 T cell receptor beta chains below, sequenced in a study of vaccination effects on CD4 cells after COVID-19 (dated by TCRdb to 2021 to 2024). Libraries came from the immunoSEQ multiplex PCR assay. The clones in this table, taken by TCRdb from immuneACCESS, are in-frame only. Not every clone is retained; where verified, under half of the shortfall comes from an unresolved V gene, and the cause of the rest is unknown. This sample holds around 66,000 clones; 60% to 80% were observed only once. The ten largest make up 3% to 4% of the sample. The antigens for these receptors are not known. To identify antigen-specific CD4+ T cell clonotypes by their expansion, the ViraFEST assay first stimulated PBMC with viral peptide pools and then applied TCR sequencing. After 10 to 11 days of culture, CD4+ T cells were isolated with the EasySep CD4+ T cell isolation kit. None of the healthy vaccine recipients had a prior SARS-CoV-2 infection, which was confirmed by nucleocapsid antibody tests that came back negative both before and after vaccination.

This specimen was CD4+ T cells from PBMCs cultured with HCoV-OC43 spike peptides, taken before COVID-19 vaccination. The cell subset or site tag for this specimen amounts to: HCoV-OC43 spike overlapping peptide pool stimulation. The receptors here all came from a human donor who received a COVID-19 vaccine.

The chain couples TRBV11-2 to TRBJ1-2; perhaps TRBD1 as D (5 bases). Germline CDR1 is SGHAT and CDR2 is FQNNGV. Trimming shortened V by 2 bases and J by 3 bases, and 10 bases separated the two germline ends. The CDR3 totals 14 residues. The CDR3 loop reads CASSLTGGDYGYTF. DNA for the CDR3: TGTGCCAGCAGCTTAACCGGGGGTGACTATGGCTACACCTTC.

The chain combines TRBV19 with TRBJ2-7, with D possibly TRBD1 on 6 matching bases. The CDR3 sequence is 14 residues long. Germline values: CDR1 LNHDA, CDR2 SQIVND (reference sequence). CDR3 coding DNA: TGTGCCAGTAGTATAGTAGGTGTCATCGGACAGAAATGGGTC. Its protein is CASSIVGVIGQKWV.

The chain combines TRBV7-3 with TRBJ2-1; TRBD2 is a possible D gene (6 bases). Germline-derived CDR1 and CDR2 are SGHTA and FQGTGA. CDR3 length: 17 residues. Trimming removed 2 bases at V and 9 bases at J, with 23 bases between. This CDR3 is CASSLVAGLGASGEQFF. The CDR3 region has the DNA TGTGCCAGCAGCTTAGTTGCGGGGCTCGGGGCTTCGGGTGAGCAGTTCTTC.

This clone was recorded only once. This chain connects TRBV19 to TRBJ2-5; D is unresolved. The V and J ends lost 4 bases and 1 base respectively, with 7 bases between them. The CDR3 is made up of 13 amino acids. In germline, CDR1 is LNHDA, CDR2 SQIVND (reference sequence). The CDR3 loop is CASSRRTQETQYF. For the CDR3, the DNA is TGTGCCAGTAGTAGGCGGACCCAAGAGACCCAGTACTTC.

The chain carries TRBV4-3 and TRBJ2-4; 10 positions match TRBD1. Trimming removed 0 bases from V and 0 bases from J; junction bases left unmatched: 11. The CDR3 is made up of 20 amino acids. Germline V gene data show CDR1 as LGHNA and CDR2 as YSLEER. The CDR3 is CASSQDVWGGQGLAKNIQYF. In nucleotides, the CDR3 is TGCGCCAGCAGCCAAGATGTATGGGGGGGACAGGGGCTAGCCAAAAACATTCAGTACTTC.

In this sample, this clone turned up once. This sequence joins TRBV5-6 and TRBJ2-5; TRBD1 aligns across 9 bases. The CDR3 is 16 residues long. The germline gives CDR1 SGHDT, CDR2 YYEEEE. V shed 3 bases and J 1 base; nucleotides not matched to a gene: 7. CDR3 in amino acids: CASSWRTGATQETQYF. DNA for the CDR3: TGTGCCAGCAGCTGGAGGACAGGGGCTACCCAAGAGACCCAGTACTTC. Complete variable domain (other parts from reference TRBV5-6 and TRBJ2-5): DAGVTQSPTHLIKTRGQQVTLRCSPKSGHDTVSWYQQALGQGPQFIFQYYEEEERQRGNFPDRFSGHQFPNYSSELNVNALLLGDSALYLCASSWRTGATQETQYFGPGTRLLVL.

This chain uses TRBV14 with TRBJ1-4; 7 bases agree with TRBD1. V shed 1 base, J shed 8 bases, and the junction held 7 bases outside the gene matches. CDR1 is SGHDN, CDR2 FVKESK, per germline. The CDR3 consists of 15 residues. The CDR3 loop is CASSQGRGRGEKLFF. CDR3 DNA sequence: TGTGCCAGCAGCCAAGGGAGGGGGCGCGGAGAAAAACTGTTTTTT.

The rearrangement joins TRBV18 to TRBJ1-1; D remains ambiguous. This CDR3 has 14 amino acids. Trimming took 5 bases from V and 0 from J, leaving 10 bases between them. Germline-derived CDR1 and CDR2 are KGHSH and LQKENI. CDR3 DNA: TGTGCCAGCTCAGAAGGAGGGATGAACACTGAAGCTTTCTTT. Protein sequence: CASSEGGMNTEAFF. Looking up the rest from reference TRBV18 and TRBJ1-1 gives the full variable domain: NAGVMQNPRHLVRRRGQEARLRCSPMKGHSHVYWYRQLPEEGLKFMVYLQKENIIDESGMPKERFSAEFPKEGPSILRIQQVVRGDSAAYFCASSEGGMNTEAFFGQGTRLTVV.

The DNA of the CDR3 is TGCAGCGTTGAAACGAGGGGGTCCGGAACTGAAGCTTTCTTT. Protein product: CSVETRGSGTEAFF. The chain joins TRBV29-1 to TRBJ1-1; a possible D gene is TRBD1 (6 bases). This CDR3 region has 14 residues. Trimming took 2 bases from V and 5 from J, leaving 15 bases between them. The germline gives CDR1 SQVTM, CDR2 ANQGSEA.

This rearrangement joins TRBV28 to TRBJ1-4; D call uncertain. The CDR3 is 14 amino acids. V was cut by 6 bases and J by 7 bases, with 15 bases left in between. CDR1 MDHEN and CDR2 SYDVKM come from the germline V gene. CDR3: CASSSTRGVEKLFF. CDR3 DNA: TGTGCCAGCAGCTCAACCCGGGGTGTTGAAAAACTGTTTTTT. The full variable domain, its missing parts supplied by reference TRBV28 and TRBJ1-4, is DVKVTQSSRYLVKRTGEKVFLECVQDMDHENMFWYRQDPGLGLRLIYFSYDVKMKEKGDIPEGYSVSREKKERFSLILESASTNQTSMYLCASSSTRGVEKLFFGSGTQLSVL.

This clone has just one count. The chain carries TRBV18 and TRBJ1-6, with 10 bases identical to TRBD1. Trimming at V came to 0 bases and at J to 7 bases, leaving 0 bases not matched to a gene. The CDR3 runs to 15 residues. Germline V gene sequence: CDR1 KGHSH, CDR2 LQKENI. The CDR3 spells CASSPPGQGNSPLHF. The CDR3 nucleotides read TGTGCCAGCTCACCACCGGGACAGGGGAATTCACCCCTCCACTTT.

The sample holds a few counts of this clone. The V call is TRBV15, the J call TRBJ2-2; TRBD1 aligns across 9 bases. Germline loops: CDR1 LNHNV, CDR2 YYDKDF (reference sequence). The CDR3 length is 14 residues. J was trimmed by 7 bases and V by 6 bases; bases with no gene match: 6. The CDR3 protein is CATRGTGYSGELFF. The CDR3 nucleotides are TGTGCCACCAGAGGGACAGGGTACAGCGGGGAGCTGTTTTTT. The full variable domain, with the rest looked up from reference TRBV15 and TRBJ2-2, is DAMVIQNPRYQVTQFGKPVTLSCSQTLNHNVMYWYQQKSSQAPKLLFHYYDKDFNNEADTPDNFQSRRPNTSFCFLDIRSPGLGDTAMYLCATRGTGYSGELFFGEGSRLTVL.

The chain recombines TRBV20-1 with TRBJ1-5, with D perhaps matching TRBD1 (5 bases). This CDR3 is 13 amino acids long. Looked up from germline, CDR1 is DFQATT and CDR2 is SNEGSKA (reference sequence). V lost 3 bases and J 3 bases, leaving 9 bases between the germline ends. The CDR3 protein is CSASAGPNQPQHF. CDR3 in DNA: TGCAGTGCTAGTGCGGGACCCAATCAGCCCCAGCATTTT.

The chain links TRBV5-8 to TRBJ1-2; D is unresolved. Germline-derived CDR1 and CDR2 are SGHTS and YDEGEE. The length of the CDR3 is 14 residues. Trimming removed 2 bases at V and 0 bases at J, with 8 bases between. CDR3 nucleotide sequence: TGTGCCAGCAGCTTCCACCCGGCTAACTATGGCTACACCTTC. Its translation is CASSFHPANYGYTF.

V usage is TRBV6-5 and J usage is TRBJ2-1; 7 nucleotides match TRBD1. The CDR3 covers 15 residues. J gave up 8 bases and V 6 bases, and 13 bases lay outside the gene matches. The germline V gene has CDR1 MNHEY and CDR2 SVGAGI. CDR3 residues: CASRSGQGEVYEQFF. CDR3 coding DNA: TGTGCCAGCAGGTCGGGGCAGGGGGAAGTCTATGAGCAGTTCTTC.

This clone was seen more than once but under ten times. The CDR3 DNA reads as TGTGCCAGCCTGAAGGGCTATAATTCACCCCTCCACTTT. Amino acid sequence: CASLKGYNSPLHF. V usage is TRBV28 and J usage is TRBJ1-6; D unresolved. V lost 8 bases to trimming and J lost 3 bases, with 8 bases between them. Germline V gene sequence: CDR1 MDHEN, CDR2 SYDVKM. This CDR3 has 13 amino acids.

This chain joins TRBV18 and TRBJ2-7; 10 bases fit TRBD1. V trimming: 3 bases; J trimming: 6 bases; junction bases outside the gene matches: 8. The CDR3 totals 15 residues. Germline CDR1 is KGHSH and CDR2 is LQKENI. As DNA, the CDR3 is TGTGCCAGCTCACCTGGGACAGGGGAAACGCGCGAGCAGTACGTC. Protein product: CASSPGTGETREQYV.

The rearrangement uses TRBV2 and TRBJ1-2; D is unresolved. Germline V gene data show CDR1 as SNHLY and CDR2 as FYNNEI. The V gene lost 4 bases and the J gene lost 4 bases, with 10 bases spanning the gap. The CDR3 is 13 residues long. In DNA form, the CDR3 reads TGTGCCAGCAGTGGGGCAGGAGTCTATGGCTACACCTTC. It is translated as CASSGAGVYGYTF.

The genes are TRBV7-2 and TRBJ2-3; D unresolved. Trimming pared 5 bases from V and 4 bases from J, leaving 7 bases between. The CDR3 sequence is 12 residues long. Looked up from germline, CDR1 is SGHTA and CDR2 is FQGNSA. Here the CDR3 DNA reads TGTGCCAGCAGCCTCCTGGCAGATACGCAGTATTTT. Protein: CASSLLADTQYF.

V usage is TRBV9 and J usage is TRBJ2-7, with 14 bases that match TRBD2. With V trimmed by 5 bases and J by 0 bases, 7 bases remained unmatched. This CDR3 comprises 17 residues. Germline loops: CDR1 SGDLS, CDR2 YYNGEE. CDR3 in DNA: TGTGCCAGCAGAATCGGACTAGCGGGGGGAAGCTCCTACGAGCAGTACGTC. The encoded protein is CASRIGLAGGSSYEQYV.

CDR3 bases: TGTGCCACCAGTGAACAGGGGAGGGTCACCGGGGAGCTGTTTTTT. It codes for CATSEQGRVTGELFF. V gene TRBV24-1 combines with J gene TRBJ2-2, with D perhaps matching TRBD1 or TRBD2 (7 bases each). The CDR3 is 15 amino acids. The ends were cut back, 4 bases at V and 4 bases at J, with 12 bases in the middle. Germline V CDR1 and CDR2: KGHDR, SFDVKD.

A single count supports this clone. The chain links TRBV4-2 to TRBJ2-1; 7 bases map to TRBD1. The ends lost 1 base at V and 2 bases at J; junction bases unmatched: 2. CDR1 and CDR2 from the germline V gene are LGHNA and YNFKEQ. The CDR3 extends over 15 amino acids. This CDR3 is CASSQGRGPYNEQFF. For the CDR3, the DNA is TGTGCCAGCAGCCAAGGAAGGGGGCCCTACAATGAGCAGTTCTTC.

The chain combines TRBV18 with TRBJ1-5, with no clear D. Germline V gene sequence: CDR1 KGHSH, CDR2 LQKENI. The CDR3 covers 15 residues. The V end lost 3 bases, the J end lost 4 bases, and 13 bases lay between the germline ends. CDR3 region: CASSPAEGRNQPQHF. The CDR3 region has the DNA TGTGCCAGCTCACCGGCGGAGGGTAGGAATCAGCCCCAGCATTTT.

This clone turned up a few times. The genes are TRBV10-3 and TRBJ1-5, with TRBD1 matching over 7 bases. V lost 3 bases to trimming and J lost 4 bases; unmatched junction nucleotides: 3. The CDR3 has 14 amino acids. CDR1 is ENHRY and CDR2 is SYGVKD in the germline V gene. CDR3 residues: CAISDQDRNQPQHF. CDR3 DNA sequence: TGTGCCATCAGTGACCAGGACAGGAATCAGCCCCAGCATTTT.

This chain uses TRBV6-1 with TRBJ2-7; possibly TRBD1 or TRBD2 for D (5 bases each). The CDR3 runs to 14 residues. Germline loops: CDR1 MNHNS, CDR2 SASEGT. Trimming took off 6 bases at V and 0 bases at J, with 12 bases between the two ends. Here the CDR3 reads CASSWDPSSYEQYV. The CDR3 nucleotides read TGTGCCAGCAGCTGGGACCCGAGCTCCTACGAGCAGTACGTC.

The J gene is TRBJ2-7, the V gene TRBV2; D remains ambiguous. V shed 4 bases and J shed 3 bases, with 13 bases lying between them. The CDR3 runs 14 residues. Germline loops: CDR1 SNHLY, CDR2 FYNNEI. The CDR3 here is CASSGTQLLYEQYV. In nucleotides, the CDR3 is TGTGCCAGCAGTGGAACTCAGCTCCTCTACGAGCAGTACGTC.

V usage is TRBV5-1 and J usage is TRBJ1-4; TRBD1 agrees at 10 bases. Germline V gene data show CDR1 as SGHRS and CDR2 as YFSETQ. Trimming at V came to 4 bases and at J to 4 bases, leaving 7 bases not matched to a gene. CDR3 length: 16 amino acids. The CDR3 spells CASSPGQGVFNEKLFF. Here the CDR3 DNA reads TGCGCCAGCAGCCCTGGACAGGGGGTCTTTAATGAAAAACTGTTTTTT.

The rearrangement joins TRBV27 to TRBJ1-4; D perhaps matches TRBD1 (6 bases). CDR1 is MNHEY and CDR2 is SMNVEV in the germline V gene (reference sequence). Deletions cut 2 bases from V and 5 bases from J, with 21 bases between. There are 18 residues in the CDR3. The chain's CDR3 is CASSLNHRDGTQNEKLFF. Here the CDR3 DNA reads TGTGCCAGCAGTTTAAACCACAGGGACGGGACTCAGAATGAAAAACTGTTTTTT.

The chain links TRBV24-1 to TRBJ2-1; TRBD2 aligns across 15 bases. This CDR3 has 17 amino acids. The germline CDR1 and CDR2 sequences are KGHDR and SFDVKD. The ends lost 3 bases at V and 10 bases at J; junction bases unmatched: 9. The DNA for the CDR3 is TGTGCCACCAGTGATCACCGGACTAGCGGGGGGGCTAACGAGCAGTTCTTC. Its protein is CATSDHRTSGGANEQFF.

J is TRBJ2-1 and V is TRBV10-3, with 7 positions matching TRBD2. Germline V gene data show CDR1 as ENHRY and CDR2 as SYGVKD. The CDR3 is made up of 14 amino acids. The ends lost 2 bases at V and 8 bases at J; junction bases unmatched: 6. For the CDR3, the DNA is TGTGCCATCAGTGAGGGCGGGGGTCGGGATGAGCAGTTCTTC. Its protein is CAISEGGGRDEQFF.